Below are 10 T cell receptor beta chains sequenced from a single sample in a study of molecular identifiers for immune sequencing clone quantification. Using its own MiXCR run on the PCR reads, TCRdb lists one record per CDR3 protein. This sample has some 680,000 distinct CDR3 sequences, with 25% found just once. The sample was naive CD8+ T cells from blood, with Jurkat cell RNA spiked in. Indicated subset: FACS-sorted CD8+CD4-CCR7+CD45RA+ naive T cells. The source is a human donor in good health. Some libraries in this study had Jurkat cell RNA spiked in.

This clonotype was counted many times. The chain is built from TRBV14 and TRBJ2-2, with no clear D. Germline CDR1 and CDR2: SGHDN and FVKESK. The V gene lost 0 bases and the J gene lost 2 bases, with 4 bases spanning the gap. This CDR3 region has 14 residues. For the CDR3, the DNA is TGTGCCAGCAGCCAAGACTATAACACCGGGGAGCTGTTTTTT. This encodes CASSQDYNTGELFF.

V usage is TRBV6-2 or TRBV6-3 and J usage is TRBJ1-1, with 9 positions matching TRBD1. Germline lookup yields CDR1 MNHEY and CDR2 SVGEGT. V was pared by 5 bases and J by 5 bases, with 3 bases of the junction left unmatched. This CDR3 comprises 13 residues. Here the CDR3 reads CASSHGTGTEAFF. CDR3 coding DNA: TGTGCCAGCAGTCACGGGACAGGGACTGAAGCTTTCTTT.

With respect to this clonotype: Given a much more abundant clone one base away, this may be a read error. The chain links TRBV27 to TRBJ2-3; D is possibly TRBD1 (6 bases). The V gene's germline CDR1 is MNHEY and CDR2 SMNVEV (reference sequence). V gave up 5 bases and J gave up 4 bases, with 16 bases separating them. This CDR3 is 15 amino acids long. The CDR3 is CASSQWGQPPDTQYF. The DNA of the CDR3 is TGTGCCAGCAGTCAATGGGGACAACCCCCAGATACGCAGTATTTT.

This clonotype has at least ten counts. The V and J genes are TRBV28 and TRBJ2-7; TRBD2 agrees at 9 bases. This CDR3 has 15 amino acids. CDR1 is MDHEN, CDR2 SYDVKM, per germline. The V segment lost 6 bases and the J segment 1 base; nucleotides outside the gene matches: 7. The CDR3 DNA reads TGTGCCAGCAGCCCCTCCCTAGCGGGATCCTACGAGCAGTACTTC. It is translated as CASSPSLAGSYEQYF.

The chain has TRBV4-1 and TRBJ2-3; TRBD2 might be the D (6 bases). CDR3 length: 15 residues. Germline CDR1 MGHRA, CDR2 YSYEKL. Trimming cost V 3 bases and J 3 bases, with 13 bases left between them. The CDR3 DNA reads as TGCGCCAGCAGCCACCCAGAACGGGGGACAGATACGCAGTATTTT. It codes for CASSHPERGTDTQYF.

This clonotype was counted ten times or more. The V gene is TRBV7-9, the J gene TRBJ2-7; D ambiguous. Germline V gives CDR1 SEHNR, CDR2 FQNEAQ (reference sequence). The V gene lost 4 bases and the J gene lost 6 bases, with 13 bases spanning the gap. The CDR3 consists of 13 residues. CDR3 sequence: CASSSELSGEQYF. The CDR3 DNA reads as TGTGCCAGCAGCTCCGAACTGTCGGGCGAGCAGTACTTC.

The chain is built from TRBV2 and TRBJ1-6; D remains unclear. CDR1 and CDR2 from the germline V gene are SNHLY and FYNNEI. This CDR3 comprises 15 residues. V lost 4 bases and J 4 bases, leaving 11 bases between the germline ends. CDR3 DNA sequence: TGTGCCAGCAGTGTACTCCCCATGTATAATTCACCCCTCCACTTT. This sequence encodes CASSVLPMYNSPLHF.

In its sample, this clonotype was seen many times. This sequence joins TRBV6-6 and TRBJ1-5; D unresolved. This CDR3 has 13 residues. Germline assignment: CDR1 MNHNY and CDR2 SVGAGI (reference sequence). Trimming cost V 4 bases and J 6 bases, with 10 bases left between them. DNA for the CDR3: TGTGCCAGCAGTTTCCAGCTGGGTCAGCCCCAGCATTTT. It is translated as CASSFQLGQPQHF.

V and J are TRBV11-2 and TRBJ2-1; possibly TRBD1 or TRBD2 for D (5 bases each). Germline CDR1 is SGHAT and CDR2 is FQNNGV. The CDR3 consists of 16 residues. The ends were cut back, 0 bases at V and 6 bases at J, with 15 bases in the middle. The CDR3 region is CASSLDGTPLRNEQFF. The CDR3 DNA follows: TGTGCCAGCAGCTTAGATGGGACCCCTCTACGCAATGAGCAGTTCTTC.

V and J are TRBV7-9 and TRBJ1-6; 9 positions agree with TRBD1. Germline CDR1 is SEHNR and CDR2 is FQNEAQ (reference sequence). With V trimmed by 5 bases and J by 0 bases, 8 bases remained unmatched. The CDR3 totals 18 residues. The CDR3 here is CASSRGRTGDSYNSPLHF. CDR3 bases: TGTGCCAGCAGCCGGGGAAGGACAGGGGACTCCTATAATTCACCCCTCCACTTT.